This T cell receptor beta chain was captured in a study of graft-versus-host responses after intestinal transplantation. Measured with immunoSEQ multiplex PCR; TCRdb has only the in-frame clones, and not every one. The table shows tens of thousands of clones, with approximately 92% occurring only once. In this sample, this clone turned up once. This CDR3 is built from 13 residues. V was cut by 0 bases and J by 7 bases, with 9 bases left in between. Germline CDR1 and CDR2: SGHDN and FVKESK. The genes are TRBV14 and TRBJ1-2; D is perhaps TRBD1 (5 bases). Specimen: bone marrow, collected 734 days after intestinal transplantation. The TCR originated in a human patient who received an intestinal transplant, so some T cells may come from the graft donor. The CDR3 coding sequence is TGTGCCAGCAGCCAAGATCGTCAGGGTGGCTACACCTTC. Its protein is CASSQDRQGGYTF. The full variable domain, with the rest looked up from reference TRBV14 and TRBJ1-2, is EAGVTQFPSHSVIEKGQTVTLRCDPISGHDNLYWYRRVMGKEIKFLLHFVKESKQDESGMPNNRFLAERTGGTYSTLKVQPAELEDSGVYFCASSQDRQGGYTFGSGTRLTVV.